The entry that follows covers one T cell receptor (beta chain) sequence. Its antigen remains unidentified. Other DNA sequences from this sample encode an identical CDR3 as well. The data were taken from a study of shared clonotypes between healthy human individuals. The length of the CDR3 is 13 residues. V gave up 0 bases and J gave up 2 bases, with 7 bases separating them. The germline V gene has CDR1 GTSNPN and CDR2 SVGIG (reference sequence). Overall study findings and caveats: Inspection by rarefaction showed sorted-subset sequencing to be incomplete despite large depth. The genetic and exposure-history diversity represented was limited by few donors. In this cohort, only blood was sampled, and tissue repertoires likely differ.

DNA at about 200 ng, roughly 30,000 T cell genomes, went into sorted-subset replicate PCRs. Clones were sequenced by immunoSEQ multiplex PCR, and TCRdb holds only the in-frame ones, with some missing. The table lists 2,500,000 or so clones, over 85% of them singletons. Sequencing was carried out using naive CD4+ T cells sorted from blood. Documented subset: CD45RA+ positively selected. This sequence was found in a young man in good health. The chain recombines TRBV30 with TRBJ2-5; no firm D call. DNA of the CDR3: TGTGCCTGGAGTGTTGGAGCTCAAGAGACCCAGTACTTC. Encoded protein: CAWSVGAQETQYF.